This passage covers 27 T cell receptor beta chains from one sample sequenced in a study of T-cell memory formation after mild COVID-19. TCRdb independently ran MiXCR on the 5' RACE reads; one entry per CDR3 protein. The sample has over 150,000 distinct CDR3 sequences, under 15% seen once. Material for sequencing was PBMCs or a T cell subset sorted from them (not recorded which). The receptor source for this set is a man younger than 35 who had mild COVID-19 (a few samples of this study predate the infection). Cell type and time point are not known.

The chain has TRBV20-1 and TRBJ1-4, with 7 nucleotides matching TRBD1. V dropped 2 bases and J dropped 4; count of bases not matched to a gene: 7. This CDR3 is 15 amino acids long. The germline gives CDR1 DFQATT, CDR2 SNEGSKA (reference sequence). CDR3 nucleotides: TGCAGTGCTAGAAGACAGGGCGGTGTTAATGAAAAACTGTTTTTT. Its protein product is CSARRQGGVNEKLFF.

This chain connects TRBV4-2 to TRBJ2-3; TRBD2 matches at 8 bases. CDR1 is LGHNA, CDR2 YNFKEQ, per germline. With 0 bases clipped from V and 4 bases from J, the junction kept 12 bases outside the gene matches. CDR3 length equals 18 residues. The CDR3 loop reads CASSQDPSVGGASDTQYF. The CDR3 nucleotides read TGTGCCAGCAGCCAAGATCCCTCCGTCGGGGGGGCCTCAGATACGCAGTATTTT.

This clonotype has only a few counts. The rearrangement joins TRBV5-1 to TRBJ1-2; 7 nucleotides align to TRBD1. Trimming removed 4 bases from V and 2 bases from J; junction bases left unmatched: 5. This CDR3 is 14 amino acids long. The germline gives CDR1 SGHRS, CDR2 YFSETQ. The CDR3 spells CASSIGDRNYGYTF. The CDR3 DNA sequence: TGCGCCAGCAGCATAGGGGACAGAAACTATGGCTACACCTTC.

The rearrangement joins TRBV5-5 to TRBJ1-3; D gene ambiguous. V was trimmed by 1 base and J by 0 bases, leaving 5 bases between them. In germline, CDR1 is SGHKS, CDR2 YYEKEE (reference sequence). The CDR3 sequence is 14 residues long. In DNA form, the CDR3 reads TGTGCCAGCAGCTTGTCCAGCTCTGGAAACACCATATATTTT. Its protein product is CASSLSSSGNTIYF.

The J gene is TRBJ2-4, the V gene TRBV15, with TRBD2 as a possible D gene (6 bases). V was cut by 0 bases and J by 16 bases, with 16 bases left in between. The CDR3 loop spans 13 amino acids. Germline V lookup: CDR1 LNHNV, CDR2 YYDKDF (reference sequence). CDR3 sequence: CATSRDGGWLGYF. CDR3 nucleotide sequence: TGTGCCACCAGCAGAGATGGAGGGTGGCTTGGCTACTTC. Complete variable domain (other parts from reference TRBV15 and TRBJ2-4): DAMVIQNPRYQVTQFGKPVTLSCSQTLNHNVMYWYQQKSSQAPKLLFHYYDKDFNNEADTPDNFQSRRPNTSFCFLDIRSPGLGDTAMYLCATSRDGGWLGYFGAGTRLSVL.

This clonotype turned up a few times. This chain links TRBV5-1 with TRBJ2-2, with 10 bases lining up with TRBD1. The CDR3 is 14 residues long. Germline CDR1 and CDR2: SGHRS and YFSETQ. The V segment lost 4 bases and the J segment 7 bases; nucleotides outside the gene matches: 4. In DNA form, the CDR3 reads TGCGCCAGCAGCCTCCGGACAGGGGGCGGGGAGCTGTTTTTT. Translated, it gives CASSLRTGGGELFF.

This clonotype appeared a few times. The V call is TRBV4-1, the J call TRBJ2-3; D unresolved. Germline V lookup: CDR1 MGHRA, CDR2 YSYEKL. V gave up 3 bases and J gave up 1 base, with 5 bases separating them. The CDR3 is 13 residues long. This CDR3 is CASSHPRTDTQYF. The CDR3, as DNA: TGCGCCAGCAGCCACCCGCGCACAGATACGCAGTATTTT.

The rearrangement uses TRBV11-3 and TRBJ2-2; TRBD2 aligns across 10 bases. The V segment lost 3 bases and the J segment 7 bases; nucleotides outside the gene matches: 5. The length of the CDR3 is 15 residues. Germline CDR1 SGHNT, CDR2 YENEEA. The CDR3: CASSLSGGAVGELFF. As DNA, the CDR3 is TGTGCCAGCAGCTTGAGCGGGGGGGCCGTCGGGGAGCTGTTTTTT.

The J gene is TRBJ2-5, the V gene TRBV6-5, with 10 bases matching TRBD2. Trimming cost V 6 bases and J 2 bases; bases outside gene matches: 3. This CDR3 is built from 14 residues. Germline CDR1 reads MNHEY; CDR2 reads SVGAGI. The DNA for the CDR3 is TGTGCCAGCAGACTAGCGGGGATTCAAGAGACCCAGTACTTC. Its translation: CASRLAGIQETQYF.

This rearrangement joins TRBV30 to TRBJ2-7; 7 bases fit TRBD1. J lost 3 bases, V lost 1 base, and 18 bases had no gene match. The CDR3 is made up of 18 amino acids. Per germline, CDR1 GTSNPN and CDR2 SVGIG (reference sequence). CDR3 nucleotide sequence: TGTGCCTGGAGTGCCTTTCGACTCCCGGGACAGTACAACTACGAGCAGTACTTC. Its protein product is CAWSAFRLPGQYNYEQYF.

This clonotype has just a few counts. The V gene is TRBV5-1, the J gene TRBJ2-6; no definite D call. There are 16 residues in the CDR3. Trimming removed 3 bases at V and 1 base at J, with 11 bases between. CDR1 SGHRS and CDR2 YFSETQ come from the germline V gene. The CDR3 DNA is TGCGCCAGCAGCTGGGATACAGTATCTGGGGCCAACGTCCTGACTTTC. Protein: CASSWDTVSGANVLTF.

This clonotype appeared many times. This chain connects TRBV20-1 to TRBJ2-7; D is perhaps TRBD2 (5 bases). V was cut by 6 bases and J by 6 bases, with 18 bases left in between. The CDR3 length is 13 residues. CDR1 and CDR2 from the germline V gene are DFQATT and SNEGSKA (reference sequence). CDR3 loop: CSAEDGVFGEQYV. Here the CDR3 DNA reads TGCAGTGCCGAAGACGGGGTGTTCGGCGAGCAGTACGTC.

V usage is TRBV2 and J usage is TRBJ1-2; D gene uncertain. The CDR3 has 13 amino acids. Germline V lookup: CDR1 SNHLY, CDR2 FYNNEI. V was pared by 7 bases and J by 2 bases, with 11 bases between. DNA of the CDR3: TGTGCCAGCAACCCCGGAGGGAACTATGGCTACACCTTC. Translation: CASNPGGNYGYTF.

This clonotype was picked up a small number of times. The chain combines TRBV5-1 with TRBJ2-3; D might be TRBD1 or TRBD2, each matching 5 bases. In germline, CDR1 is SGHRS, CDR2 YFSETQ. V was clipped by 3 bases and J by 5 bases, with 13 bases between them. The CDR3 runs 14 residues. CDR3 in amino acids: CASSSQVAGDTQYF. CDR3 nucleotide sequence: TGCGCCAGCAGCTCACAGGTGGCGGGAGATACGCAGTATTTT. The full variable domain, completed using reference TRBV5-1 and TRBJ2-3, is KAGVTQTPRYLIKTRGQQVTLSCSPISGHRSVSWYQQTPGQGLQFLFEYFSETQRNKGNFPGRFSGRQFSNSRSEMNVSTLELGDSALYLCASSSQVAGDTQYFGPGTRLTVL.

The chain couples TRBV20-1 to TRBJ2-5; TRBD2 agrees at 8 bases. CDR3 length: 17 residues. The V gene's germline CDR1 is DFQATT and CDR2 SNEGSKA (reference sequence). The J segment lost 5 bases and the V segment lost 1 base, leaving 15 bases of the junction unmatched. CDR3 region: CSARVGRGIRVRETQYF. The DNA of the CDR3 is TGCAGTGCTAGAGTCGGGAGGGGGATTCGGGTCAGGGAGACCCAGTACTTC.

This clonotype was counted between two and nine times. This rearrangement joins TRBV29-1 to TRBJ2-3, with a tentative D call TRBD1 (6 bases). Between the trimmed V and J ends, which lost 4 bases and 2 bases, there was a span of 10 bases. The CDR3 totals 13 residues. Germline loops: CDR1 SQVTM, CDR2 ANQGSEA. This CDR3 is CSVGGRNTDTQYF. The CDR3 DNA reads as TGCAGCGTTGGGGGGCGGAACACAGATACGCAGTATTTT.

The CDR3 DNA is TGTGCCACCACTTCGACTAGCGGGGGGGCTAATGAGCAGTTCTTC. This sequence encodes CATTSTSGGANEQFF. The chain combines TRBV2 with TRBJ2-1; the match to TRBD2 covers 14 bases. The CDR3 extends over 15 amino acids. Germline CDR1 is SNHLY and CDR2 is FYNNEI. The junction had 9 bases not matched to a gene; V was cut back by 10 bases and J by 7 bases.

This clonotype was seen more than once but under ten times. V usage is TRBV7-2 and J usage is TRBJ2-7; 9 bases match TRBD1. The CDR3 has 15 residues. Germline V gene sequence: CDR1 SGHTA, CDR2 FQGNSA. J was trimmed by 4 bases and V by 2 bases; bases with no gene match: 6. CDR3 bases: TGTGCCAGCAGCTTAACCGGGACAGGGCGATACGAGCAGTACGTC. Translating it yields CASSLTGTGRYEQYV.

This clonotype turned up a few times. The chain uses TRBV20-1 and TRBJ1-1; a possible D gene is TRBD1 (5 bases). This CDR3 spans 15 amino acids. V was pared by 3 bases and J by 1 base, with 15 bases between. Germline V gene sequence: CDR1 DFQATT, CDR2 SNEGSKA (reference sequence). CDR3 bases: TGCAGTGCTAGGGCCCACCCGGGGCCGAACACTGAAGCTTTCTTT. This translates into CSARAHPGPNTEAFF.

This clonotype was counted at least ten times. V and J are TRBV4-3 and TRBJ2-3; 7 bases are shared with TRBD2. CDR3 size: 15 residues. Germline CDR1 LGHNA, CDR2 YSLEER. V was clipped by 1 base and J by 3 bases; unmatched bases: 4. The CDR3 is CASSQAAGETDTQYF. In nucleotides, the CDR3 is TGCGCCAGCAGCCAAGCTGCGGGGGAGACAGATACGCAGTATTTT.

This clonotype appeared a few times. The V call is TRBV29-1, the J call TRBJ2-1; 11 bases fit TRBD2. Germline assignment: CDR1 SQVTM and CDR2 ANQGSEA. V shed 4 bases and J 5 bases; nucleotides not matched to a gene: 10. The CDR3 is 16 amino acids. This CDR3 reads CSVGTSGLGPHNEQFF. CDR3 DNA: TGCAGCGTTGGGACTAGCGGGTTAGGCCCCCACAATGAGCAGTTCTTC.

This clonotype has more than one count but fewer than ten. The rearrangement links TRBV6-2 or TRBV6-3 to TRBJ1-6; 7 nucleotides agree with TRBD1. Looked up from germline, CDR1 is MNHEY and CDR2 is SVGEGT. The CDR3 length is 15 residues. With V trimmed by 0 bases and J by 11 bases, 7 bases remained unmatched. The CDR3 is CASSYSGQTMTPLHF. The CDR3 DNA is TGTGCCAGCAGTTACTCGGGACAGACCATGACACCCCTCCACTTT.

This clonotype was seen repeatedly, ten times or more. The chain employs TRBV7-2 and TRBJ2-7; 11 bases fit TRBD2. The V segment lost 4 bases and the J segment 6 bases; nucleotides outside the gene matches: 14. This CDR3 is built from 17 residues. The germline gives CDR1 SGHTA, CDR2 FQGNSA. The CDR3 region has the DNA TGTGCCAGCAGCTCCCAACCGGCTAGCGGGGGGCTTTCCGAGCAGTACTTC. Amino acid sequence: CASSSQPASGGLSEQYF.

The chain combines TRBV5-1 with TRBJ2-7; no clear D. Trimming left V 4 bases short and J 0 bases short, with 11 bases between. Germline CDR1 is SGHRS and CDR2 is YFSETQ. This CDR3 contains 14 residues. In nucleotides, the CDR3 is TGCGCCAGCAGCCGGCACACAAACTCCTACGAGCAGTACTTC. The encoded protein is CASSRHTNSYEQYF.

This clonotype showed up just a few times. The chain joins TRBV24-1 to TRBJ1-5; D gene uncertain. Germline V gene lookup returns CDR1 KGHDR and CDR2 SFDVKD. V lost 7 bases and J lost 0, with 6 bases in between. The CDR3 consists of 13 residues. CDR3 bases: TGTGCCACCAGGGCTAATAGCAATCAGCCCCAGCATTTT. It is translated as CATRANSNQPQHF.

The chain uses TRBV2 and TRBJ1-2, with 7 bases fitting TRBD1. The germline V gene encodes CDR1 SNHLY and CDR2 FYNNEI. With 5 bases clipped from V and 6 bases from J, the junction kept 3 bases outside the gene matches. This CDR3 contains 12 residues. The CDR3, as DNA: TGTGCCAGCAGTCCCGACAGGGATGGCTACACCTTC. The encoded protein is CASSPDRDGYTF.

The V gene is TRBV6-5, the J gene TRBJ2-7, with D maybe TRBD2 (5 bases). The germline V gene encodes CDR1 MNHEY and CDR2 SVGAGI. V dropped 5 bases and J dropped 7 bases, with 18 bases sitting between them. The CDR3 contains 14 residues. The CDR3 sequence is CASSPEGTEREQYF. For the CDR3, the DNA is TGTGCCAGCAGTCCCGAGGGAACGGAGCGGGAGCAGTACTTC.